The source of this T cell receptor beta chain is a study of CD8 T cells in Susac syndrome. This CDR3 comprises 14 residues. V lost 3 bases and J 1 base, leaving 9 bases between the germline ends. Random hexamers served to reverse transcribe roughly 0.45 to 1 ug RNA. TCRdb re-analysed the immunoSEQ multiplex PCR reads in MiXCR, keeping a single row per CDR3 protein. The sample yields about 130,000 distinct CDR3 sequences, 90% to 95% seen once. This sequence joins TRBV12-3 or TRBV12-4 and TRBJ1-1; no firm D call. The TCR comes from a human donor with Susac syndrome. Sequenced sample: CD8+ T cells from PBMCs. CDR3: CASSFVGSNTEAFF. Written as DNA, the CDR3 is TGTGCCAGCAGTTTTGTAGGATCGAACACTGAAGCTTTCTTT.